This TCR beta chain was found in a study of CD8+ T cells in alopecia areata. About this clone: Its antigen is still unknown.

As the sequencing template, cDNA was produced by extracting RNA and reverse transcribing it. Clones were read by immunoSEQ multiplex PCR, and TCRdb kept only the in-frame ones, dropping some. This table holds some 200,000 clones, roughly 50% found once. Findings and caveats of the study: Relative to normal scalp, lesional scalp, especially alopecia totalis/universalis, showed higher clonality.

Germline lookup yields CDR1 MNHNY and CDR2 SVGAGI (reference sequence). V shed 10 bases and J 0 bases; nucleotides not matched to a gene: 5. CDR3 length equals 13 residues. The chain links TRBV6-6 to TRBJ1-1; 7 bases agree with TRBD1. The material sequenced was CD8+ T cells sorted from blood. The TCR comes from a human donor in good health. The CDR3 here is CAIQTGVNTEAFF. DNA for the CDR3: TGTGCCATCCAAACAGGGGTGAACACTGAAGCTTTCTTT.